This T cell receptor beta chain was profiled in a study of blood T cells in healthy people across ages. Study observations and caveats: TCR beta diversity, measured per million T cells, fell in a roughly linear way with age.

CDR3 length: 14 amino acids. V was trimmed by 1 base and J by 5 bases, leaving 6 bases between them. Germline CDR1 is LGHDT and CDR2 is YNNKEL (reference sequence). A sample-barcoded 5' primer and a J-beta primer mix were used in a second PCR of roughly 7 to 11 cycles. A 12-random-nucleotide template-switch adaptor tagged each cDNA molecule. TCRdb re-derived calls from the 5' RACE reads in MiXCR, one entry per CDR3 protein. The table lists 600,000 to 1,000,000 distinct CDR3 sequences, 25% of them singletons. Note on this clonotype: Its target is not known.

These data were also filed under a second study, of T cells of mothers and their children. That paper states: The cDNA synthesis received all extracted RNA, at around 1.5 ug per 15 ul. For related and unrelated pairs alike, thymic selection shapes TCR recombination output similarly.

This TCR was sampled from a boy younger than 18 in good health. The sequenced material came from blood. J is TRBJ1-6 and V is TRBV3-1, with D unclear. DNA for the CDR3: TGTGCCAGCAGCCAAGCCGAGCATAATTCACCCCTCCACTTT. The encoded protein is CASSQAEHNSPLHF.